The clone carrying this T cell receptor (beta chain) was found many times. No antigen is known for it. Libraries for TCRalpha and TCRbeta carried sample barcodes and unique molecular identifiers via 5'RACE. Using its own MiXCR run on the 5' RACE reads, TCRdb lists one record per CDR3 protein. The sample has around 140,000 distinct CDR3 sequences, approximately 5.7% seen once. This sample is part of a study of T-cell memory formation after mild COVID-19. Study-wide background: Among the donors, TCR clusters were largely specific to each donor. General study findings and limits: In pre-infection memory, a portion of responding clones appeared, which suggested that cross-reactive memory joined.

The CDR3 has 16 residues. J was trimmed by 0 bases and V by 5 bases; bases with no gene match: 7. The V gene's germline CDR1 is PRHDT and CDR2 FYEKMQ (reference sequence). The sequencing sample was made of PBMCs or a T cell subset sorted from them (not recorded which). The V and J genes are TRBV13 and TRBJ2-3; 8 bases line up with TRBD2. The TCR comes from an adult woman who had mild COVID-19 (a few samples of this study predate the infection). Cell type and time point are not known. CDR3 protein: CASSHPRLASTDTQYF. The CDR3 DNA reads TGTGCCAGCAGCCACCCCCGACTAGCGAGCACAGATACGCAGTATTTT.